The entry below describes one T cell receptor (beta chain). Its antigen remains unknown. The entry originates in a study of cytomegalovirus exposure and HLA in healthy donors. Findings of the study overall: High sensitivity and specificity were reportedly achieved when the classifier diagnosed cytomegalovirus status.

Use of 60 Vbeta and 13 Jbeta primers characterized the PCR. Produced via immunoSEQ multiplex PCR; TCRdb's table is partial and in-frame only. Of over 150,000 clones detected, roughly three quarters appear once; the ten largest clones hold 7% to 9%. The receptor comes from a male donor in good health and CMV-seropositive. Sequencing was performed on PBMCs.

The CDR3 spells CASSWRFGDNQPQHF. In DNA form, the CDR3 reads TGTGCCAGCAGTTGGAGGTTTGGGGACAATCAGCCCCAGCATTTT. The chain combines TRBV6-5 with TRBJ1-5; D gene ambiguous. CDR1 and CDR2 from the germline V gene are MNHEY and SVGAGI. The CDR3 runs to 15 residues. The V and J ends lost 4 bases and 3 bases respectively, with 13 bases between them.